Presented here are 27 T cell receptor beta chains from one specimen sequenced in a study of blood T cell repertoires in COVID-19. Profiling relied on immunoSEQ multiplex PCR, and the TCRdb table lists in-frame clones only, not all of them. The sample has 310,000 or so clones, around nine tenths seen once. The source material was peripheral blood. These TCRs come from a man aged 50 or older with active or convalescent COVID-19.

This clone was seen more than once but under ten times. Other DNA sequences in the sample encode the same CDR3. The CDR3 DNA reads as TGTGCCTGGAGTGCGGGAAACACCATATATTTT. It specifies CAWSAGNTIYF. The J gene is TRBJ1-3, the V gene TRBV30; D is ambiguous. V dropped 1 base and J dropped 4 bases, with 2 bases sitting between them. CDR1 GTSNPN and CDR2 SVGIG come from the germline V gene (reference sequence). The CDR3 is 11 residues long. The variable domain in full, with the rest retrieved from reference TRBV30 and TRBJ1-3, is SQTIHQWPATLVQPVGSPLSLECTVEGTSNPNLYWYRQAAGRGLQLLFYSVGIGQISSEVPQNLSASRPQDRQFILSSKKLLLSDSGFYLCAWSAGNTIYFGEGSWLTVV.

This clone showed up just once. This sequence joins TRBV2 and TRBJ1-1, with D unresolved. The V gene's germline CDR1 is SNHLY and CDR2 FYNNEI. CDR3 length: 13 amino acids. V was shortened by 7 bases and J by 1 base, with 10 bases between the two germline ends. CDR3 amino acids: CASTRSPNTEAFF. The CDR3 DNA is TGTGCCAGCACCAGATCACCGAACACTGAAGCTTTCTTT.

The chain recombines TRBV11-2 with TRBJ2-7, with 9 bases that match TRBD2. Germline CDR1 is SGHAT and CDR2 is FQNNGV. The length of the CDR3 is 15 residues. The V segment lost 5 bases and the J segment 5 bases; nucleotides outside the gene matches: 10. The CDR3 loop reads CASSLRSSGKNEQYF. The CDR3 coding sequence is TGTGCCAGCAGCCTCAGGTCTAGCGGGAAAAACGAGCAGTACTTC.

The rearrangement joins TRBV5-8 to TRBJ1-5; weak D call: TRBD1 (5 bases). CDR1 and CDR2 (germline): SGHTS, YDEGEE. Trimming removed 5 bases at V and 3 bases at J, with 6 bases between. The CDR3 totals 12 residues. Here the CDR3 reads CASRGDNQPQHF. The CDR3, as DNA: TGTGCCAGCAGAGGGGACAATCAGCCCCAGCATTTT.

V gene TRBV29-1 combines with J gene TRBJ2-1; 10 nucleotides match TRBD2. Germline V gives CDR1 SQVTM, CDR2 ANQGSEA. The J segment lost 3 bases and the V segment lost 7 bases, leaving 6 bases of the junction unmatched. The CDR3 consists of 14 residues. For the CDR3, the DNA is TGCAGCGGAATTACTAGCGGGATCTACAATGAGCAGTTCTTC. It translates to CSGITSGIYNEQFF.

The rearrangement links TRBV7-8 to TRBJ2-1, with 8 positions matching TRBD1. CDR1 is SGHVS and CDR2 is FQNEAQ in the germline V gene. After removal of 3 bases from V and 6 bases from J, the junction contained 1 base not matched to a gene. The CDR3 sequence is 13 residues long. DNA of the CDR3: TGTGCCAGCAGCTTCAGGGGGCTCAATGAGCAGTTCTTC. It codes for CASSFRGLNEQFF.

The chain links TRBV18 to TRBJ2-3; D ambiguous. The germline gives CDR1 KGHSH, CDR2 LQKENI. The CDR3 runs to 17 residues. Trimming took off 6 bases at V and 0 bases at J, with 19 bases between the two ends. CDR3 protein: CASSRTRVTTSTDTQYF. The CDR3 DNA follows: TGTGCCAGCTCGCGAACCCGGGTTACGACTAGCACAGATACGCAGTATTTT.

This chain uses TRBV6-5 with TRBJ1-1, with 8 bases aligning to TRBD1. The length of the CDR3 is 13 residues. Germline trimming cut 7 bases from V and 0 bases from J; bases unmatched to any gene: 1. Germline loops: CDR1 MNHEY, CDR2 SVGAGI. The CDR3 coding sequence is TGTGCCAGCATGGGACAGGTGAACACTGAAGCTTTCTTT. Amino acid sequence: CASMGQVNTEAFF.

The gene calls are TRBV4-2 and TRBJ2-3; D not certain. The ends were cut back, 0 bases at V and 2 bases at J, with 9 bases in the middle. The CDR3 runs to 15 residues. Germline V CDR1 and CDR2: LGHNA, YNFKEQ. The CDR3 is CASSQELWATDTQYF. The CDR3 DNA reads TGTGCCAGCAGCCAAGAACTTTGGGCCACAGATACGCAGTATTTT.

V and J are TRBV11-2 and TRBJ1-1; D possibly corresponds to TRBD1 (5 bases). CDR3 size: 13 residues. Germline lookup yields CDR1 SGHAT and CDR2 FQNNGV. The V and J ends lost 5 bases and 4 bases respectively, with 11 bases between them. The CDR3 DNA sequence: TGTGCCAGCAGCCCCAGGGAAGGCACTGAAGCTTTCTTT. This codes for CASSPREGTEAFF. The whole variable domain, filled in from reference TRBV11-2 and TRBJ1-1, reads EAGVAQSPRYKIIEKRQSVAFWCNPISGHATLYWYQQILGQGPKLLIQFQNNGVVDDSQLPKDRFSAERLKGVDSTLKIQPAKLEDSAVYLCASSPREGTEAFFGQGTRLTVV.

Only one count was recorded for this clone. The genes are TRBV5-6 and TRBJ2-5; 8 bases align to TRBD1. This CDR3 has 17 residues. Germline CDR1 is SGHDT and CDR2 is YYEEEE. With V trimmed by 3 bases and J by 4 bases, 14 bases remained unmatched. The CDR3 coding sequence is TGTGCCAGCAGCTGGGGCGGCAGGGGGCTTAACGGAGAGACCCAGTACTTC. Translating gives CASSWGGRGLNGETQYF.

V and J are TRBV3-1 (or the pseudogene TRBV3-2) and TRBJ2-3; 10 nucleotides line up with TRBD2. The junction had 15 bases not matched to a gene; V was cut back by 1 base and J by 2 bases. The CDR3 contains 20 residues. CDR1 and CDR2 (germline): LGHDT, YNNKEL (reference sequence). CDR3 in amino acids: CASSQVAPGSSGGDTDTQYF. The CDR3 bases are TGTGCCAGCAGCCAAGTCGCCCCCGGTTCTAGCGGGGGAGACACAGATACGCAGTATTTT.

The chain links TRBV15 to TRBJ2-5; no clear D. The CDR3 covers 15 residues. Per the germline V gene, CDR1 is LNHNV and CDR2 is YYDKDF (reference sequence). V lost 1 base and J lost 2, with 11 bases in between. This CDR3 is CATSRGHRQQETQYF. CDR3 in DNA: TGTGCCACCAGCAGAGGACACCGGCAGCAAGAGACCCAGTACTTC.

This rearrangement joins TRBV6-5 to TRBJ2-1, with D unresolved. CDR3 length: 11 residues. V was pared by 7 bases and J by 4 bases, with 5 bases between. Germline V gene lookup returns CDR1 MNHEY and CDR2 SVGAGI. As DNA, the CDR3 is TGTGCCAGCACTACTTACAATGAGCAGTTCTTC. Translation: CASTTYNEQFF.

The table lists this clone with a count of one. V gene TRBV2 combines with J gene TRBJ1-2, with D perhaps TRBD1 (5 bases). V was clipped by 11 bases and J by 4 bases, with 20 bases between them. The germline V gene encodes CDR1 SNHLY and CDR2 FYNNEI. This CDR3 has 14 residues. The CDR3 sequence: CAGSAGQEIYGYTF. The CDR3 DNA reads TGTGCCGGCTCCGCGGGGCAGGAAATCTATGGCTACACCTTC.

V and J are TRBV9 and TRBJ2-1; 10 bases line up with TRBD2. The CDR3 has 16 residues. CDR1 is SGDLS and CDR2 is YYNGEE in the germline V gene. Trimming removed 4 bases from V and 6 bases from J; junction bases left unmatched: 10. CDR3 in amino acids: CASSPRGAGGPNEQFF. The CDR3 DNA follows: TGTGCCAGCAGCCCTAGGGGAGCGGGAGGGCCCAATGAGCAGTTCTTC.

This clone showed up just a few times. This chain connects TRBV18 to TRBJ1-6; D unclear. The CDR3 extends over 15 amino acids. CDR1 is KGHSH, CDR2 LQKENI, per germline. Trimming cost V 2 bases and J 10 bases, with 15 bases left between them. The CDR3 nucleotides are TGTGCCAGCTCACCAAGGGTTCCGGAGGGCTCACCCCTCCACTTT. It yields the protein CASSPRVPEGSPLHF.

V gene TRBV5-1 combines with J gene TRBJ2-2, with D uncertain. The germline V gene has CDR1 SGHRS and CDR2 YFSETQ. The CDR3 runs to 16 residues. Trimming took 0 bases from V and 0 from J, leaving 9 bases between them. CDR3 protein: CASSLGGIANTGELFF. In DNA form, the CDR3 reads TGCGCCAGCAGCTTGGGTGGCATTGCGAACACCGGGGAGCTGTTTTTT.

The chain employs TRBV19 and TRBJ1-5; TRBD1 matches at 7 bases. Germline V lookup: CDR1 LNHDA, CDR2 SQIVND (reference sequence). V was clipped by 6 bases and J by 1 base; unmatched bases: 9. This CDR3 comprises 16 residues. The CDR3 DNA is TGTGCCAGTAGCGAGATGGGACAGTTAAGCAATCAGCCCCAGCATTTT. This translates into CASSEMGQLSNQPQHF.

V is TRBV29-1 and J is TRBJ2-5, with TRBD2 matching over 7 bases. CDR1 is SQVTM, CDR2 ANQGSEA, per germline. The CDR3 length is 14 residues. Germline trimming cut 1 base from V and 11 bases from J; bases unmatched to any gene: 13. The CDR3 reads CSVEVLGTSAGQYF. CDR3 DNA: TGCAGCGTTGAAGTGCTGGGGACTTCAGCGGGACAGTACTTC. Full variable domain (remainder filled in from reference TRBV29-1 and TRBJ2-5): SAVISQKPSRDICQRGTSLTIQCQVDSQVTMMFWYRQQPGQSLTLIATANQGSEATYESGFVIDKFPISRPNLTFSTLTVSNMSPEDSSIYLCSVEVLGTSAGQYFGPGTRLLVL.

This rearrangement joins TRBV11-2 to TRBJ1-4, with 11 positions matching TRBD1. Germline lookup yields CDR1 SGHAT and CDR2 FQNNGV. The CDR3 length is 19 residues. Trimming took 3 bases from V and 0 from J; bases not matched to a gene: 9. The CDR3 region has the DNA TGTGCCAGCAGCTTCGTACTGGACAGGGGGCCTACAACTAATGAAAAACTGTTTTTT. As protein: CASSFVLDRGPTTNEKLFF.

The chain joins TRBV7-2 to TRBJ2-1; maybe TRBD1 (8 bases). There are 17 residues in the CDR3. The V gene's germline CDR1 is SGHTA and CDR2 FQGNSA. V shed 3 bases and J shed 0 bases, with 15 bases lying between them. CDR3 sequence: CASSFRGLAVSYNEQFF. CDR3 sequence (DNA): TGTGCCAGCAGCTTCAGGGGGCTAGCGGTCTCCTACAATGAGCAGTTCTTC.

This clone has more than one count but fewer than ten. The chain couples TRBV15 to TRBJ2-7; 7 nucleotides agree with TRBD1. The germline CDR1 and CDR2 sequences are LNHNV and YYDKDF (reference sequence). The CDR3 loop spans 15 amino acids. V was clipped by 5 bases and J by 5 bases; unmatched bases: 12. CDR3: CATSPPVGDSHEQYF. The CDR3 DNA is TGTGCCACCAGCCCACCCGTGGGGGACAGCCACGAGCAGTACTTC.

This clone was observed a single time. This CDR3 reads CASSHKLAGDTDTQYF. The CDR3 DNA is TGTGCCAGCAGCCATAAACTAGCGGGGGATACAGATACGCAGTATTTT. This sequence joins TRBV3-1 (or the pseudogene TRBV3-2) and TRBJ2-3, with 11 nucleotides matching TRBD2. From germline, CDR1 is LGHDT and CDR2 YNNKEL (reference sequence). Trimming at V came to 3 bases and at J to 3 bases, leaving 5 bases not matched to a gene. The CDR3 length is 16 residues.

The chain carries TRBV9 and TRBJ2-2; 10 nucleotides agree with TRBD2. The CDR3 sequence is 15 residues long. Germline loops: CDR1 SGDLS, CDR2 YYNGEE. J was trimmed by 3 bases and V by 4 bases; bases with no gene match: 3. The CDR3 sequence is CASSRTSGHTGELFF. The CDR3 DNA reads TGTGCCAGCAGCAGGACTAGCGGACACACCGGGGAGCTGTTTTTT.

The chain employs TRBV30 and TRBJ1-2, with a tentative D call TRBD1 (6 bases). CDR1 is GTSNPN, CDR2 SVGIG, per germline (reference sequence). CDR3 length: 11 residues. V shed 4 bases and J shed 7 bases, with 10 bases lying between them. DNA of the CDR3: TGTGCCTGGAAGCAGGGGCTTGGCTACACCTTC. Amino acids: CAWKQGLGYTF.

CDR3 loop: CASSWPGLAGGGNEQFF. The CDR3 DNA follows: TGCGCCAGCAGCTGGCCCGGACTAGCGGGAGGGGGCAATGAGCAGTTCTTC. The chain employs TRBV5-1 and TRBJ2-1, with 15 bases lining up with TRBD2. The CDR3 runs to 17 residues. Losses at the gene ends were 3 bases for V and 6 bases for J; bases not matched to a gene: 7. CDR1 and CDR2 from the germline V gene are SGHRS and YFSETQ.